This T cell receptor beta chain is from a study of T cells of healthy individuals. TCRdb analysed the 5' RACE reads with MiXCR anew, one entry per CDR3 protein. Here the sample spans 40,000 to 45,000 distinct CDR3 sequences, 4.5% being singletons. This clonotype was detected only a few times. V dropped 8 bases and J dropped 1 base, with 11 bases sitting between them. Germline V lookup: CDR1 SEHNR, CDR2 FQNEAQ (reference sequence). This CDR3 region has 13 residues. The chain links TRBV7-9 to TRBJ1-1; D gene unclear. The receptor comes from a human donor in good health. The DNA for the CDR3 is TGTGCCAGCGGGGAGTGGGGGAACACTGAAGCTTTCTTT. It specifies CASGEWGNTEAFF. Based on the CDR3 plus reference TRBV7-9 and TRBJ1-1, the full variable domain is DTGVSQNPRHKITKRGQNVTFRCDPISEHNRLYWYRQTLGQGPEFLTYFQNEAQLEKSRLLSDRFSAERPKGSFSTLEIQRTEQGDSAMYLCASGEWGNTEAFFGQGTRLTVV.